The clone carrying this T cell receptor (beta chain) was detected many times. Its target is unknown. The data derive from a study of regulatory T cells in long-lasting Graves disease. Study-wide results and caveats: Persistent patients had more shared public clonotypes (2,741) than new patients (around 1,000).

Regarding time point: newly diagnosed GD, antithyroid drugs for less than 3 months. From PBMCs, RNA was extracted and then used to make the TCR library. iRepertoire HTBI primers and Arm-PCR of CDR3 regions built TCR beta libraries. TCRdb reprocessed the multiplex PCR reads via MiXCR and lists one record per CDR3 protein. Here the sample spans approximately 400,000 distinct CDR3 sequences, around 16% being singletons. The CDR3 is 15 amino acids. V lost 1 base and J lost 7; bases outside the gene matches: 12. Looked up from germline, CDR1 is DFQATT and CDR2 is SNEGSKA (reference sequence). The sample was also linked to a second study, of T cells in Graves' hyperthyroidism and ophthalmopathy. According to that study: Absent ophthalmopathy progression within 18 months defined stable Graves' hyperthyroidism.

Material: peripheral blood mononuclear cells (PBMCs), obtained at new diagnosis, from a patient treated with antithyroid drugs. The gene calls are TRBV20-1 and TRBJ2-5; 7 positions match TRBD2. This TCR derives from a woman in her 40s with Graves disease. This CDR3 reads CSARVSLAGASTQYF. As DNA, the CDR3 is TGCAGTGCTAGAGTGTCGTTGGCGGGAGCGTCGACCCAGTACTTC.